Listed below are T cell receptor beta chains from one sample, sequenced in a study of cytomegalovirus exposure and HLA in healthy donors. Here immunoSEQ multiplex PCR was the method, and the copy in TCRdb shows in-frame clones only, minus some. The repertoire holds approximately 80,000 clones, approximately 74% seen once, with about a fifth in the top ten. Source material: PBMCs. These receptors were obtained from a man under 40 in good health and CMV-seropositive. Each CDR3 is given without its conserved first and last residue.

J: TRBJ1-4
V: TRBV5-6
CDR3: ASSSRTGYEKLF

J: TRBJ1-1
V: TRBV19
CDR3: ASSTLQGTTEAF

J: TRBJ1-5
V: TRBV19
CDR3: ASSILGDSNQPQH

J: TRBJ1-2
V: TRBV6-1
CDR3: ASSEAGPYGYT

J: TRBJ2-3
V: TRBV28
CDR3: ATKISGLSTDTQY

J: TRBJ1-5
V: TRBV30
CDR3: AFSPGGPPYSNQPQH

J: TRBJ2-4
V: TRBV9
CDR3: ASRAYRGEGAKNIQY

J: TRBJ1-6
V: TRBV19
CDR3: ASSMTWDRDSPLH

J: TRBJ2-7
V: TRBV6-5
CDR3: ASSYKPRGTRVEQY

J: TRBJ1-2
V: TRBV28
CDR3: ASRLVRDRGTNYGYT

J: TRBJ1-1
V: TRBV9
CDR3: ASSVTGVAEAF

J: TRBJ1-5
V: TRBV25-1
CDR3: ASSERSGQQPQH

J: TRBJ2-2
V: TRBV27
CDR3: ASTLSAIWTSGVNTGELF

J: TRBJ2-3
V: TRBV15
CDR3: ATSRYTDTQY

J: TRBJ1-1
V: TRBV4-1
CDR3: ASSLNTEAF

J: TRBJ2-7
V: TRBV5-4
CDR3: ASSLGGSKAYEQY

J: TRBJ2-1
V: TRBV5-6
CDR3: ASRLARSSYNEQF

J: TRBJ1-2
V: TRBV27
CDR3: ASSLSRAGGYT

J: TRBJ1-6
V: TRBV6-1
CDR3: ASADGVGGALH

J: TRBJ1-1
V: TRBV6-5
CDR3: ASSYSEGWNTEAF

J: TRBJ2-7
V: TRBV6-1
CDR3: ASSEKDRPPYEQY

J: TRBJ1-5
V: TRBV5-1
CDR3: ASSPSGTANQPQH

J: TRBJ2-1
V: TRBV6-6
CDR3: ASTSSGGYNEQF

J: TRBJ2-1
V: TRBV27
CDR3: ASSLNDFIRDNEQF

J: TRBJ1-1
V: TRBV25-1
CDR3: ASSERGTMNTEAF

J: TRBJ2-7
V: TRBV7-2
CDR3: ASSLSGTGYYEQY

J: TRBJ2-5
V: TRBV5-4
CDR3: ASSLEGGETQY

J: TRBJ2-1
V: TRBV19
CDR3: ASSIRGFYEQF

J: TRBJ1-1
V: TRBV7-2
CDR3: ASSFSVNTEAF

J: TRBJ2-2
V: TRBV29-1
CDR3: SVARGSGGTGELF

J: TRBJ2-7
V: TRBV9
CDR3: ASSSSSGRVGEQY

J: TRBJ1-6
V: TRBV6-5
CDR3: ASSYRGFDSPLH

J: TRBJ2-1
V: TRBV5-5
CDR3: ASSLAGGREGEQF

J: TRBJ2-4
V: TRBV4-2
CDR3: ASSLPLAKNIQY

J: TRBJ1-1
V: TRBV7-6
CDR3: ASSRGQGDTEAF

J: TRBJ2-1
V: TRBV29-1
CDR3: SAPRTAYNEQF

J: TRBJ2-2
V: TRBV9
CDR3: ASSARRDRNTGELF

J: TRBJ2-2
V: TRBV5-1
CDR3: ASRLAGVGTGELF

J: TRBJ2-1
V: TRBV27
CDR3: ASSLSLGRSYNEQF

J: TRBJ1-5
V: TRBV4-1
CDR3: ASSLRDRGEGQPQH

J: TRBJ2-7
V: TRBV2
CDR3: ASSPDRYVSYEQY

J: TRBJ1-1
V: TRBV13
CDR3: ASSTRTGAF

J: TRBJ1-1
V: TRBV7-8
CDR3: ASIPYLRDSDTEAF

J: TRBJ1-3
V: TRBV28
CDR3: ASSLPRPRNTIY

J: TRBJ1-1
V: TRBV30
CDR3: AWISRTGVFSLAF

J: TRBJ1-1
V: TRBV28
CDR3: ASRDSWATEAF

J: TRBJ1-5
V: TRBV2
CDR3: ASSEASDRNQPQH

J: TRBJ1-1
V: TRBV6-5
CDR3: ASSYSGTGADTEAF

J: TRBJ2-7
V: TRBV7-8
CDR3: ASSLAGEVSSYEQY

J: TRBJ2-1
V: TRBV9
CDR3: ASSVGGLGPGRQF

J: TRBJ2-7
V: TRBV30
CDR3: AWSARADYEQY

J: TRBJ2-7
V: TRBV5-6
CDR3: ASSFWDRANEQY

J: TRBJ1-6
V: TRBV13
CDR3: ASSLDREIAPLH

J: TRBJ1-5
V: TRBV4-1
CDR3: ASSRGQGNNQPQH